The 30 T cell receptor beta chains below come from one sample, sequenced in a study of Ad26.COV2.S vaccination and SARS-CoV-2 variants. The repertoire was sequenced with immunoSEQ multiplex PCR; TCRdb's copy has only in-frame clones and lacks some. The repertoire holds fewer than 800,000 clones, more than 70% seen once, with about 1.5% in the top ten. Treatment noted: some 20 received Ad26.COV2.S at low or high dose, single or two shots; roughly five received placebo; per-sample allocation not given. Sampling was done on day 63 after the first vaccine or placebo injection. Here the sequenced sample was peripheral blood, taken in a trial of Ad26.COV2.S vaccine versus placebo. The receptors were sampled from a person aged 18-60 years who received the Ad26.COV2.S COVID-19 vaccine or a placebo.

This chain uses TRBV9 with TRBJ2-1, with D hard to call. V shed 0 bases and J shed 5 bases, with 12 bases lying between them. Germline V lookup: CDR1 SGDLS, CDR2 YYNGEE. This CDR3 is 15 amino acids long. The CDR3 loop is CASSVGPANHNEQFF. The CDR3 DNA follows: TGTGCCAGCAGCGTAGGGCCAGCGAACCACAATGAGCAGTTCTTC.

V usage is TRBV18 and J usage is TRBJ2-2, with 9 bases that match TRBD2. V shed 3 bases and J 5 bases; nucleotides not matched to a gene: 10. The germline V gene encodes CDR1 KGHSH and CDR2 LQKENI. This CDR3 is built from 17 residues. As DNA, the CDR3 is TGTGCCAGCTCACCTTATGGACTAGCGCTATATACCGGGGAGCTGTTTTTT. It yields the protein CASSPYGLALYTGELFF.

CDR3 sequence: CASSGTGSNEKLFF. CDR3 coding DNA: TGCGCCAGCAGCGGAACAGGGTCTAATGAAAAACTGTTTTTT. The chain carries TRBV5-1 and TRBJ1-4; tentative D call: TRBD1 (6 bases). V gave up 4 bases and J gave up 3 bases, with 10 bases separating them. The germline V gene has CDR1 SGHRS and CDR2 YFSETQ. This CDR3 region has 14 residues. Based on the CDR3 plus reference TRBV5-1 and TRBJ1-4, the full variable domain is KAGVTQTPRYLIKTRGQQVTLSCSPISGHRSVSWYQQTPGQGLQFLFEYFSETQRNKGNFPGRFSGRQFSNSRSEMNVSTLELGDSALYLCASSGTGSNEKLFFGSGTQLSVL.

V usage is TRBV19 and J usage is TRBJ1-1; D is unclear. V gave up 2 bases and J gave up 1 base, with 5 bases separating them. Germline V gene sequence: CDR1 LNHDA, CDR2 SQIVND (reference sequence). The CDR3 is 13 amino acids. The CDR3 coding sequence is TGTGCCAGTAGTATATTGCAGAACACTGAAGCTTTCTTT. Its protein is CASSILQNTEAFF.

The chain carries TRBV19 and TRBJ1-2; possibly TRBD1 for D (5 bases). This CDR3 contains 11 residues. CDR1 and CDR2 (germline): LNHDA, SQIVND (reference sequence). With 5 bases removed from V and 6 bases from J, the gap between germline ends came to 7 bases. CDR3 amino acids: CASSRQNGYTF. Written as DNA, the CDR3 is TGTGCCAGTAGTCGACAGAATGGCTACACCTTC. The full variable domain, rest sourced from reference TRBV19 and TRBJ1-2, is DGGITQSPKYLFRKEGQNVTLSCEQNLNHDAMYWYRQDPGQGLRLIYYSQIVNDFQKGDIAEGYSVSREKKESFPLTVTSAQKNPTAFYLCASSRQNGYTFGSGTRLTVV.

This clone turned up a few times. The V gene is TRBV15, the J gene TRBJ1-5; D is undetermined. CDR1 is LNHNV and CDR2 is YYDKDF in the germline V gene (reference sequence). Between the trimmed V and J ends, which lost 1 base and 7 bases, there was a span of 17 bases. The CDR3 is 16 amino acids. CDR3 sequence (DNA): TGTGCCACCAGCAGAGCCGTGCCAATGCGAGGCCAGCCCCAGCATTTT. Translating gives CATSRAVPMRGQPQHF. Supplemented by reference TRBV15 and TRBJ1-5, the full variable domain reads DAMVIQNPRYQVTQFGKPVTLSCSQTLNHNVMYWYQQKSSQAPKLLFHYYDKDFNNEADTPDNFQSRRPNTSFCFLDIRSPGLGDTAMYLCATSRAVPMRGQPQHFGDGTRLSIL.

The CDR3 sequence: CASSLSAGGPDTQYF. The CDR3 nucleotides read TGCGCCAGCAGCTTGTCAGCGGGAGGGCCAGATACGCAGTATTTT. The gene calls are TRBV5-1 and TRBJ2-3; 10 bases agree with TRBD2. Looked up from germline, CDR1 is SGHRS and CDR2 is YFSETQ. The CDR3 consists of 15 residues. V dropped 1 base and J dropped 4; count of bases not matched to a gene: 3.

The chain links TRBV29-1 to TRBJ2-7; the D call may be TRBD1 or TRBD2 (9 bases each). V lost 7 bases to trimming and J lost 3 bases, with 19 bases between them. CDR3 length: 14 residues. CDR1 SQVTM and CDR2 ANQGSEA come from the germline V gene. The CDR3 bases are TGCAGCGCCGGACTAGCGACAGGGGGCTACGAGCAGTACTTC. Its protein product is CSAGLATGGYEQYF.

The chain couples TRBV10-3 to TRBJ2-7; TRBD1 is a possible D gene (6 bases). The CDR3 consists of 14 residues. V was pared by 5 bases and J by 0 bases, with 11 bases between. Germline V gene data show CDR1 as ENHRY and CDR2 as SYGVKD. This chain's CDR3 is CAISTSQGSYEQYF. Here the CDR3 DNA reads TGTGCCATCAGTACCTCACAGGGCTCCTACGAGCAGTACTTC.

The V call is TRBV5-4, the J call TRBJ2-3; 15 bases fit TRBD2. V dropped 5 bases and J dropped 5; count of bases not matched to a gene: 6. The CDR3 is 16 residues long. Germline CDR1 reads SGHNT; CDR2 reads YYREEE (reference sequence). The CDR3 DNA follows: TGTGCCAGCAGTCCGGGACTAGCGGGAGGTGAAGATACGCAGTATTTT. It translates to CASSPGLAGGEDTQYF.

The V gene is TRBV27, the J gene TRBJ2-7; 11 bases are shared with TRBD2. This CDR3 spans 12 amino acids. Germline V lookup: CDR1 MNHEY, CDR2 SMNVEV (reference sequence). V dropped 10 bases and J dropped 4; count of bases not matched to a gene: 3. The CDR3 coding sequence is TGTGCCACGGGACTAGCGGAATACGAGCAGTACTTC. It encodes CATGLAEYEQYF.

The J gene is TRBJ2-1, the V gene TRBV3-1 (or the pseudogene TRBV3-2); 9 bases agree with TRBD2. CDR1 and CDR2 from the germline V gene are LGHDT and YNNKEL (reference sequence). V dropped 2 bases and J dropped 2; count of bases not matched to a gene: 7. This CDR3 is built from 17 residues. The CDR3, as DNA: TGTGCCAGCAGCCAAAACCCGGGACTAGCAGCCTACAATGAGCAGTTCTTC. Its translation: CASSQNPGLAAYNEQFF.

This chain joins TRBV5-1 and TRBJ2-3; 7 bases agree with TRBD1. Germline-derived CDR1 and CDR2 are SGHRS and YFSETQ. V lost 0 bases and J lost 6; bases outside the gene matches: 7. CDR3 length: 15 amino acids. This CDR3 reads CASSLEDRPPDTQYF. The CDR3 nucleotides read TGCGCCAGCAGCTTGGAGGACAGGCCGCCTGATACGCAGTATTTT.

The V call is TRBV13, the J call TRBJ2-7; D gene unclear. Looked up from germline, CDR1 is PRHDT and CDR2 is FYEKMQ (reference sequence). This CDR3 region has 14 residues. Trimming pared 4 bases from V and 0 bases from J, leaving 10 bases between. The CDR3 DNA reads TGTGCCAGCAGCTACGTCGCGCACTCCTACGAGCAGTACTTC. Protein product: CASSYVAHSYEQYF.

The chain carries TRBV4-1 and TRBJ2-4; 9 bases are a match to TRBD1. Germline lookup yields CDR1 MGHRA and CDR2 YSYEKL. CDR3 length equals 16 residues. V was pared by 0 bases and J by 4 bases, with 4 bases of the junction left unmatched. The CDR3 loop is CASSQDAGQGKNIQYF. The CDR3, as DNA: TGCGCCAGCAGCCAAGATGCCGGACAGGGGAAAAACATTCAGTACTTC.

This clone was picked up one time. This rearrangement joins TRBV12-5 to TRBJ1-1; TRBD1 matches at 12 bases. The CDR3 totals 15 residues. V dropped 6 bases and J dropped 11; count of bases not matched to a gene: 13. Germline CDR1 LGHNT, CDR2 FRNRAP. Written as DNA, the CDR3 is TGTGCTAGTGGACCTCCGGGACAGGGGGCGTACCTGGCTTTCTTT. This sequence encodes CASGPPGQGAYLAFF.

The chain combines TRBV19 with TRBJ2-3; D is ambiguous. V lost 1 base to trimming and J lost 2 bases, with 4 bases between them. The germline CDR1 and CDR2 sequences are LNHDA and SQIVND (reference sequence). The CDR3 is made up of 13 amino acids. In DNA form, the CDR3 reads TGTGCCAGTAGTATAGGCTACACAGATACGCAGTATTTT. It yields the protein CASSIGYTDTQYF.

This clone appeared a few times. The CDR3 loop is CASSMVTGAGQPQHF. Written as DNA, the CDR3 is TGTGCCAGTAGTATGGTGACAGGGGCGGGTCAGCCCCAGCATTTT. The chain links TRBV19 to TRBJ1-5; 8 positions agree with TRBD1. The CDR3 loop spans 15 amino acids. The germline V gene encodes CDR1 LNHDA and CDR2 SQIVND (reference sequence). With V trimmed by 3 bases and J by 6 bases, 7 bases remained unmatched.

V and J are TRBV7-9 and TRBJ2-2; tentatively, D is TRBD1 or TRBD2 (5 bases each). The V gene lost 5 bases and the J gene lost 5 bases, with 15 bases spanning the gap. Germline loops: CDR1 SEHNR, CDR2 FQNEAQ (reference sequence). The CDR3 runs to 15 residues. For the CDR3, the DNA is TGTGCCAGCAGCCCCCGGGACGGAATTACCGGGGAGCTGTTTTTT. It yields the protein CASSPRDGITGELFF.

The CDR3 loop reads CASSPHLDPEAFF. The CDR3 DNA reads as TGTGCCAGCAGCCCTCACTTAGATCCTGAAGCTTTCTTT. The chain links TRBV12-3 or TRBV12-4 to TRBJ1-1; the D is unclear. The CDR3 contains 13 residues. V was pared by 6 bases and J by 6 bases, with 14 bases between.

The chain links TRBV27 to TRBJ2-3; D ambiguous. CDR1 and CDR2 (germline): MNHEY, SMNVEV (reference sequence). Trimming pared 0 bases from V and 0 bases from J, leaving 19 bases between. The length of the CDR3 is 19 residues. The CDR3 protein is CASSLSPSRSGRSTDTQYF. The CDR3 coding sequence is TGTGCCAGCAGTTTATCCCCCTCCCGGTCAGGACGAAGCACAGATACGCAGTATTTT.

In its sample, this clone was seen once. V is TRBV6-5 and J is TRBJ2-5; D might be TRBD1 (6 bases). Germline lookup yields CDR1 MNHEY and CDR2 SVGAGI. V was trimmed by 0 bases and J by 6 bases, leaving 11 bases between them. The CDR3 sequence is 14 residues long. The CDR3 loop reads CASSYSTTGQTQYF. DNA of the CDR3: TGTGCCAGCAGTTACTCGACTACAGGGCAGACCCAGTACTTC.

This sequence joins TRBV6-5 and TRBJ2-7, with a weak D call TRBD1 (6 bases). The germline gives CDR1 MNHEY, CDR2 SVGAGI. This CDR3 has 15 residues. Trimming removed 4 bases at V and 1 base at J, with 14 bases between. CDR3 nucleotides: TGTGCCAGCAGTTTCAACAGGGACCTTTCCTACGAGCAGTACTTC. Protein product: CASSFNRDLSYEQYF.

J is TRBJ2-3 and V is TRBV5-6; D gene unclear. The CDR3 runs to 15 residues. The V end lost 2 bases, the J end lost 0 bases, and 10 bases lay between the germline ends. CDR1 and CDR2 from the germline V gene are SGHDT and YYEEEE. The CDR3 DNA sequence: TGTGCCAGCAGCTTTGGCAGCAGAAGCACAGATACGCAGTATTTT. Residues: CASSFGSRSTDTQYF.

The chain recombines TRBV10-2 with TRBJ1-3; D remains ambiguous. CDR3 length equals 12 residues. Germline V lookup: CDR1 WSHSY, CDR2 SAAADI. The ends were cut back, 2 bases at V and 4 bases at J, with 3 bases in the middle. CDR3 sequence reads: CASSEQGNTIYF. The CDR3 bases are TGCGCCAGCAGTGAGCAGGGAAACACCATATATTTT.

The chain has TRBV27 and TRBJ2-4, with D tentatively TRBD1 (5 bases). The ends were cut back, 4 bases at V and 8 bases at J, with 12 bases in the middle. Looked up from germline, CDR1 is MNHEY and CDR2 is SMNVEV (reference sequence). There are 13 residues in the CDR3. The CDR3 reads CASSYRRSDIQYF. CDR3 in DNA: TGTGCCAGCAGTTACAGGCGGAGCGACATTCAGTACTTC.

V gene TRBV5-5 combines with J gene TRBJ1-5; D gene ambiguous. Trimming took off 0 bases at V and 3 bases at J, with 10 bases between the two ends. The germline V gene has CDR1 SGHKS and CDR2 YYEKEE (reference sequence). The CDR3 covers 15 residues. The CDR3 sequence: CASSLVPRPNQPQHF. The CDR3, as DNA: TGTGCCAGCAGCTTGGTTCCCCGACCCAATCAGCCCCAGCATTTT.

The chain is built from TRBV30 and TRBJ2-7; 7 nucleotides match TRBD2. The CDR3 has 13 amino acids. Germline values: CDR1 GTSNPN, CDR2 SVGIG (reference sequence). Trimming took 8 bases from V and 3 from J; bases not matched to a gene: 10. The CDR3 sequence is CALNRRGYYEQYF. CDR3 bases: TGTGCCCTCAACCGGCGGGGGTACTACGAGCAGTACTTC. The full variable domain, rest sourced from reference TRBV30 and TRBJ2-7, is SQTIHQWPATLVQPVGSPLSLECTVEGTSNPNLYWYRQAAGRGLQLLFYSVGIGQISSEVPQNLSASRPQDRQFILSSKKLLLSDSGFYLCALNRRGYYEQYFGPGTRLTVT.

This chain links TRBV19 with TRBJ1-5, with D perhaps TRBD1 (6 bases). Trimming took 6 bases from V and 4 from J, leaving 16 bases between them. CDR3 length: 15 residues. Per germline, CDR1 LNHDA and CDR2 SQIVND (reference sequence). The DNA of the CDR3 is TGTGCCAGTAGACCAACAGGGTTGGGGAATCAGCCCCAGCATTTT. It yields the protein CASRPTGLGNQPQHF.

CDR3: CASRTGNEKLFF. CDR3 nucleotide sequence: TGTGCCAGCAGGACAGGGAATGAAAAACTGTTTTTT. The chain is built from TRBV3-1 (or the pseudogene TRBV3-2) and TRBJ1-4; 7 bases match TRBD1. This CDR3 has 12 amino acids. Per germline, CDR1 LGHDT and CDR2 YNNKEL (reference sequence). Trimming at V came to 6 bases and at J to 5 bases, leaving 0 bases not matched to a gene.